This T cell receptor beta chain emerged from a study of cytomegalovirus exposure and HLA in healthy donors. Findings and caveats of the study: Apart from CMV serostatus, no immune exposure information was available. With DRB1 most and HLA-C fewest, TCR association rates differed between HLA loci in a later analysis.

In regard to this clone: What it binds is not known.

Trimming removed 0 bases at V and 7 bases at J, with 15 bases between. The CDR3 runs 15 residues. Looked up from germline, CDR1 is LGHNA and CDR2 is YSLEER. Use of 60 Vbeta and 13 Jbeta primers characterized the PCR. In the study's own analysis: The count from a later analysis was 65 million to 90 million unique TCR beta chains, 9.5 million to 11 million of them shared. Libraries were prepared by immunoSEQ multiplex PCR; TCRdb keeps only in-frame clonotypes and omits some of them. V and J calls and clone size are copied from that table; D and trimming were computed from the DNA. The sample lists about 230,000 clones; 70% to 85% were seen once. These donors, healthy bone marrow donors, were studied.

This TCR was sampled from a woman in her thirties or forties in good health and CMV-seronegative. The chain combines TRBV4-3 with TRBJ1-2, with TRBD1 as a possible D gene (6 bases). The sequenced material came from PBMCs. The chain's CDR3 is CASSQEYRDLRGYTF. As DNA, the CDR3 is TGCGCCAGCAGCCAAGAATACAGGGACCTCCGTGGCTACACCTTC.